This record concerns one T cell receptor (beta chain) sequence. The antigen remains unidentified. The data originate from a study of shared clonotypes between healthy human individuals. Study-wide results and caveats: Rarefaction exposed incomplete sorted-subset sequencing despite large depth. It was anticipated that sequencing depth would influence how many clonotypes donors shared.

Germline-derived CDR1 and CDR2 are GTSNPN and SVGIG (reference sequence). The CDR3 totals 15 residues. V was trimmed by 1 base and J by 8 bases, leaving 20 bases between them. CD45RO-negative, CCR7-selected cells formed the naive CD8 fraction, which excluded terminally differentiated effector memory CD45RA+ cells. The deep-level immunoSEQ assay was used. It was 150 to 200 ng DNA, tens of thousands of T cell genomes, that sorted-subset replicate PCRs used. TCRdb keeps only in-frame clones here, not all; method: immunoSEQ multiplex PCR. Among roughly 2.1 million clones listed, approximately 94% were seen once.

The sequenced sample was naive CD8+ T cells from PBMCs. The chain couples TRBV30 to TRBJ2-5; D unresolved. This TCR was recovered from a man between 18 and 29 years old in good health. Some clones in this sample may be carry-over from other donors' samples. CDR3 protein: CAWSGRTPEYRTQYF. CDR3 nucleotide sequence: TGTGCCTGGAGTGGCCGGACGCCCGAATACAGAACCCAGTACTTC.